A selection of T cell receptor beta chains follows, all from one sample in a study of T cell responses to AZD1222 COVID-19 vaccine. Sequencing was performed with immunoSEQ multiplex PCR; in TCRdb, only in-frame clones are kept and a portion is missing. Here the sample spans 110,000 or so clones, 89% being singletons. The source material was peripheral blood, sampled 28 days after the second AZD1222 dose. The origin of the receptors is an adult who received the AZD1222 COVID-19 vaccine. CDR3s include the opening cysteine and the closing phenylalanine or tryptophan. The D gene is left open where the match is weak. A row's size may be missing; if present it is once, few, many or a size class.

CDR3 protein | CDR3 DNA | clone size | J gene | D gene | V gene
CAWSVSQGYNSPLHF | TGTGCCTGGAGTGTATCTCAGGGCTATAATTCACCCCTCCACTTT | few | TRBJ1-6 | . | TRBV30
CASSPEGDTQYF | TGTGCCAGCAGCCCCGAAGGAGATACGCAGTATTTT | . | TRBJ2-3 | . | TRBV27
CASSVDPGKGNTEAFF | TGTGCCAGCAGCGTAGATCCAGGGAAAGGGAACACTGAAGCTTTCTTT | . | TRBJ1-1 | . | TRBV9
CASSQGGGLLQPQHF | TGTGCCAGCAGCCAAGGGGGGGGTCTACTACAGCCCCAGCATTTT | . | TRBJ1-5 | . | TRBV3-1/TRBV3-2
CASSLVGEQFF | TGTGCCAGCAGCTTGGTTGGTGAGCAGTTCTTC | . | TRBJ2-1 | . | TRBV5-8
CASSGSPGQGSKNQPQHF | TGTGCCAGCAGTGGCTCGCCGGGACAAGGAAGTAAAAATCAGCCCCAGCATTTT | . | TRBJ1-5 | . | TRBV6-1
CASSLVKYSETQYF | TGTGCCAGCAGCTTAGTTAAGTACTCGGAGACCCAGTACTTC | . | TRBJ2-5 | . | TRBV7-2
CASRGSGRGRTYEQYF | TGTGCCAGTAGAGGGTCCGGGCGAGGGCGTACCTACGAGCAGTACTTC | few | TRBJ2-7 | . | TRBV19
CASCGRQLWEKLFF | TGTGCCAGCTGCGGGCGACAGCTTTGGGAAAAACTGTTTTTT | . | TRBJ1-4 | . | TRBV27
CASGLGTSADTQYF | TGTGCTAGTGGTTTGGGGACTAGCGCAGATACGCAGTATTTT | few | TRBJ2-3 | TRBD2 | TRBV12-5
CASSQGGGYTEAFF | TGCGCCAGCAGCCAAGGTGGGGGGTACACTGAAGCTTTCTTT | . | TRBJ1-1 | . | TRBV4-3
CASSPRQNNEQFF | TGTGCCAGCTCACCGAGACAGAACAATGAGCAGTTCTTC | . | TRBJ2-1 | . | TRBV18
CASSARHGQGGNSPLHF | TGTGCCAGCAGCGCGCGACATGGACAGGGGGGAAATTCACCCCTCCACTTT | . | TRBJ1-6 | TRBD1 | TRBV9
CASRDDAIVNYGYTF | TGTGCCAGCAGAGATGACGCTATAGTCAACTATGGCTACACCTTC | . | TRBJ1-2 | . | TRBV4-2
CASSIRAGEETQYF | TGTGCCAGCAGTATAAGAGCGGGGGAAGAGACCCAGTACTTC | . | TRBJ2-5 | TRBD2 | TRBV2
CATRGPGEEQYF | TGTGCCACCCGGGGGCCGGGAGAGGAGCAGTACTTC | once | TRBJ2-7 | . | TRBV24-1
CASSLRETSTDTQYF | TGTGCCAGCAGCCTCAGGGAGACCAGCACAGATACGCAGTATTTT | . | TRBJ2-3 | . | TRBV4-2
CASSIPLAGMGNEQFF | TGTGCCAGTAGTATCCCCCTGGCAGGAATGGGCAATGAGCAGTTCTTC | . | TRBJ2-1 | . | TRBV19
CASSYRTGTYEQYF | TGTGCCAGCAGTTACCGGACAGGAACCTACGAGCAGTACTTC | . | TRBJ2-7 | TRBD1 | TRBV6-5
CASSIGGQGGQPQHF | TGTGCCAGTAGTATAGGGGGACAGGGAGGACAGCCCCAGCATTTT | once | TRBJ1-5 | TRBD1 | TRBV19
CASSDGLYGYTF | TGTGCCAGCAGTGACGGACTCTATGGCTACACCTTC | . | TRBJ1-2 | . | TRBV6-4
CASSYQERDTQYF | TGTGCCAGCAGTTATCAGGAGCGGGACACGCAGTATTTT | . | TRBJ2-3 | TRBD2 | TRBV5-8
CATRDSVTYEQYF | TGTGCCACCCGGGACTCTGTAACCTACGAGCAGTACTTC | . | TRBJ2-7 | . | TRBV6-5
CASSQGETANYGYTF | TGCGCCAGCAGCCAAGGGGAGACAGCTAACTATGGCTACACCTTC | once | TRBJ1-2 | . | TRBV4-1
CASSLGPPDTQYF | TGTGCCAGCAGCTTAGGCCCCCCAGATACGCAGTATTTT | . | TRBJ2-3 | . | TRBV13
CASSRDSYSGNTIYF | TGTGCCAGCAGCCGGGACAGCTACTCTGGAAACACCATATATTTT | . | TRBJ1-3 | TRBD1 | TRBV14
CASSLGRGRETQYF | TGTGCCAGCAGCTTAGGGCGGGGAAGAGAGACCCAGTACTTC | . | TRBJ2-5 | . | TRBV7-9
CASLLAGGGYNEQFF | TGTGCCAGCTTGCTAGCGGGAGGGGGCTACAATGAGCAGTTCTTC | few | TRBJ2-1 | TRBD2 | TRBV19
CASSLRTSVYSYNEQFF | TGTGCCAGCAGCTTAAGGACTAGCGTTTACTCCTACAATGAGCAGTTCTTC | . | TRBJ2-1 | TRBD2 | TRBV7-9
CAISVGLGGGSYEQYF | TGTGCCATCAGTGTAGGCCTAGGCGGGGGCTCCTACGAGCAGTACTTC | . | TRBJ2-7 | TRBD2 | TRBV10-3
CATSLLSTDTQYF | TGTGCCACCAGTCTCCTTTCCACAGATACGCAGTATTTT | . | TRBJ2-3 | . | TRBV24-1
CASSEYSGQPEAEKLFF | TGTGCCAGCAGTGAATATTCAGGGCAGCCTGAGGCTGAAAAACTGTTTTTT | few | TRBJ1-4 | . | TRBV25-1
CASSLFYRQGLVGELFF | TGTGCCAGCAGTCTCTTCTACAGACAGGGGCTGGTCGGGGAGCTGTTTTTT | . | TRBJ2-2 | TRBD1 | TRBV7-9
CASSPRDRESYEQYF | TGTGCCAGCAGCCCCCGGGACAGAGAATCCTACGAGCAGTACTTC | . | TRBJ2-7 | TRBD1 | TRBV9
CASSLVLFRGTTKNIQYF | TGTGCCAGCAGCTTAGTTTTATTCCGGGGAACGACCAAAAACATTCAGTACTTC | . | TRBJ2-4 | . | TRBV11-2
CASSGRGQGGTDTQYF | TGCGCCAGCAGCGGGAGGGGACAGGGAGGCACAGATACGCAGTATTTT | . | TRBJ2-3 | TRBD1 | TRBV5-1
CASSVDPGRGNSPLHF | TGTGCCAGCAGCGTAGACCCAGGGCGGGGGAATTCACCCCTCCACTTT | . | TRBJ1-6 | . | TRBV9
CASSFTPNQPQHF | TGTGCCAGCAGTTTCACCCCCAATCAGCCCCAGCATTTT | . | TRBJ1-5 | . | TRBV28
CASSTNRNNSPLHF | TGTGCCAGCTCAACCAACCGGAATAATTCACCCCTCCACTTT | once | TRBJ1-6 | . | TRBV18
CASSPAGQTYNEQFF | TGTGCCAGCTCACCTGCGGGACAGACCTACAATGAGCAGTTCTTC | once | TRBJ2-1 | . | TRBV18
CASSPGAGSYEQYF | TGTGCCAGCAGCCCGGGGGCTGGCTCCTACGAGCAGTACTTC | . | TRBJ2-7 | . | TRBV7-3
CAISYAGSYEQYF | TGTGCCATCAGTTACGCAGGCTCCTACGAGCAGTACTTC | . | TRBJ2-7 | . | TRBV10-3
CASSFLGGGGHNEQFF | TGTGCCAGCAGTTTCCTCGGGGGCGGCGGACACAATGAGCAGTTCTTC | . | TRBJ2-1 | . | TRBV28
CAISGQTTYEQYF | TGTGCCATCAGTGGACAGACGACCTACGAGCAGTACTTC | once | TRBJ2-7 | . | TRBV10-3